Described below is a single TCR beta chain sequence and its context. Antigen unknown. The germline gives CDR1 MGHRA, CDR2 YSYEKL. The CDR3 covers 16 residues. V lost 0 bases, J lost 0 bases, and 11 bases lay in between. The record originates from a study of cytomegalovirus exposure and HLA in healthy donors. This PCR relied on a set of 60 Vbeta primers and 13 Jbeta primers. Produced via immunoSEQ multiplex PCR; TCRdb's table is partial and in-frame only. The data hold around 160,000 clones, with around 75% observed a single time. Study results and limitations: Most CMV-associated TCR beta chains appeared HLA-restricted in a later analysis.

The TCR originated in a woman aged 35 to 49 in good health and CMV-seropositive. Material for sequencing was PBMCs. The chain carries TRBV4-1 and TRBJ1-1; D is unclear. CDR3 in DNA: TGCGCCAGCAGCCAAGAAGGTTGGAGAGTGAACACTGAAGCTTTCTTT. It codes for CASSQEGWRVNTEAFF.